This is a list of T cell receptor beta chains from one sample in a study of T cell repertoires in cytomegalovirus infection. These receptors' targets are unknown. TCRdb fed the reads into MiXCR, producing one record per CDR3 protein. The sample lists 650,000 to 900,000 distinct CDR3 sequences, approximately 32% occurring once. The source material was cultured CD8+ T cells from PBMCs, sampled from culture after CMV antigen stimulation. The receptors come from a human donor in good health (CMV status not recorded). Some clones in this sample may be carry-over from other donors' samples. CDR3s include the opening cysteine and the closing phenylalanine or tryptophan. D genes are given only for firm matches. A clone size is listed for some rows: how often the clone was seen (once, few, many), or a class if it is expanded.

CDR3nt: TGTGCCAGCAGCTTAGGAATTCCTGGGGCAGGGAGCACCATATATTTT
CDR3aa: CASSLGIPGAGSTIYF
j_gene: TRBJ1-3
abundance: many
v_gene: TRBV7-6
d_gene: .

CDR3nt: TGTGCCAGCAGTGGGGACAGTTGGAACACTGAAGCTTTCTTT
CDR3aa: CASSGDSWNTEAFF
j_gene: TRBJ1-1
abundance: .
v_gene: TRBV6-1
d_gene: TRBD1

CDR3nt: TGTGCCAGTAGTATTGGACGGCTTAATGAAAAACTGTTTTTT
CDR3aa: CASSIGRLNEKLFF
j_gene: TRBJ1-4
abundance: .
v_gene: TRBV19
d_gene: .

CDR3nt: TGTGCCAGCAGCCCGGCTGGAGGGATTGTTGGAAACACCATATATTTT
CDR3aa: CASSPAGGIVGNTIYF
j_gene: TRBJ1-3
abundance: .
v_gene: TRBV5-6
d_gene: .

CDR3nt: TGTGCCAGCAGCACTACCGGGACAGGGTCTGGCGGGGAGCTGTTTTTT
CDR3aa: CASSTTGTGSGGELFF
j_gene: TRBJ2-2
abundance: .
v_gene: TRBV6-5
d_gene: TRBD1

CDR3nt: TGCAGCGTTGAAAGGGCAGGCGAGTACGAGCAGTACTTC
CDR3aa: CSVERAGEYEQYF
j_gene: TRBJ2-7
abundance: .
v_gene: TRBV29-1
d_gene: .

CDR3nt: TGTGCCAGCAAGTGGGGACAAGGGAATCAGCCCCAGCATTTT
CDR3aa: CASKWGQGNQPQHF
j_gene: TRBJ1-5
abundance: few
v_gene: TRBV27
d_gene: .

CDR3nt: TGTGCCACCAGTGATTCTGCAGGTAATACGCAGTATTTT
CDR3aa: CATSDSAGNTQYF
j_gene: TRBJ2-3
abundance: .
v_gene: TRBV24-1
d_gene: .

CDR3nt: TGTGCCAGCAGTTCCCTGACAGACATGAACACTGAAGCTTTCTTT
CDR3aa: CASSSLTDMNTEAFF
j_gene: TRBJ1-1
abundance: .
v_gene: TRBV6-2/TRBV6-3
d_gene: .

CDR3nt: TGTGCCAGTAGTATAGTCCAGTTAGGACCAGGGAACCCTGAAGCTTTCTTT
CDR3aa: CASSIVQLGPGNPEAFF
j_gene: TRBJ1-1
abundance: few
v_gene: TRBV19
d_gene: .

CDR3nt: TGCGCCAGCAGCCCCTTCGGGGTAGCGGGGGCCCCGGGACAAGAGACCCAGTACTTC
CDR3aa: CASSPFGVAGAPGQETQYF
j_gene: TRBJ2-5
abundance: .
v_gene: TRBV4-3
d_gene: TRBD2

CDR3nt: TGTGCCAGCAGTAAAACAGGCTTTACCAACACTGAAGCTTTCTTT
CDR3aa: CASSKTGFTNTEAFF
j_gene: TRBJ1-1
abundance: .
v_gene: TRBV28
d_gene: .

CDR3nt: TGTGCCAGCAGTGGCCCTTTAGCGGGGGGCTACAATGAGCAGTTCTTC
CDR3aa: CASSGPLAGGYNEQFF
j_gene: TRBJ2-1
abundance: few
v_gene: TRBV6-1
d_gene: TRBD2

CDR3nt: TGTGCCAGCCTCCACGTAACGGATAGCTATCAGCCCCAGCATTTT
CDR3aa: CASLHVTDSYQPQHF
j_gene: TRBJ1-5
abundance: many
v_gene: TRBV6-1
d_gene: .

CDR3nt: TGTGCCAGCAGTGAGGGACAGGCAGATCAGCCCCAGCATTTT
CDR3aa: CASSEGQADQPQHF
j_gene: TRBJ1-5
abundance: .
v_gene: TRBV25-1
d_gene: TRBD1

CDR3nt: TGTGCCAGCAGCCAACCGGGGCCGGAGAGCCAAGAGACCCAGTACTTC
CDR3aa: CASSQPGPESQETQYF
j_gene: TRBJ2-5
abundance: once
v_gene: TRBV3-1
d_gene: .

CDR3nt: TGTGCCAGCAGTTTTAGCACAGGGGGCAGGGGTGAGCAGTTCTTC
CDR3aa: CASSFSTGGRGEQFF
j_gene: TRBJ2-1
abundance: few
v_gene: TRBV12-3/TRBV12-4
d_gene: TRBD1